This T cell receptor beta chain was sequenced during a study of HIV-infected patients and healthy controls. Study-level findings and limits: In healthy controls, MAIT alpha CDR3s were common; in HIV+ repertoires, severely depleted.

The CDR3 is made up of 17 amino acids. Germline V gene lookup returns CDR1 SEHNR and CDR2 FQNEAQ (reference sequence). Deletions cut 3 bases from V and 0 bases from J, with 12 bases between. Alpha and beta constant-region primers primed reverse transcription of about 470 ng RNA. Using multiplexing indices, alpha and beta chain libraries were generated apart by chain-specific third strand synthesis. A 5' RACE adapter with a random hexamer and the SP2 primer site was joined to cDNA. The library had 12-nucleotide molecular identifiers formed by two random hexamers joined together. Each CDR3 protein gets one entry after TCRdb re-called the 5' RACE reads with MiXCR. The sample contains 5,500 to 6,500 distinct CDR3 sequences, 10% of which appear only once. This clonotype appeared a few times. Its specificity is unknown. The repertoire came from unfractionated whole blood and reflected all unsorted peripheral T cells.

This specimen consisted of blood, obtained before antiretroviral therapy. The sequence was obtained from an adult with HIV infection. The chain links TRBV7-9 to TRBJ1-6; D call uncertain. The DNA of the CDR3 is TGTGCCAGCAGCTTCAGGACGGGGAGCTCCTATAATTCACCCCTCCACTTT. Translation: CASSFRTGSSYNSPLHF.